A selection of T cell receptor beta chains follows, all from one sample in a study of high-grade serous ovarian cancer treatment subgroups. Assay used: immunoSEQ multiplex PCR; TCRdb lists only in-frame clones, some missing. The sample carries 5,500 to 6,500 clones, 79% recorded once. Sequencing was carried out using tumor tissue. The receptors were gathered from a human donor with high-grade serous ovarian cancer. The CDR3 runs from the conserved cysteine through the conserved F or W. D genes are given only for firm matches. Where a row states a size, it is once, few, many or the class of an expanded clone; other rows omit it.

cdr3_aa: CASSYLQGSTGNTIYF; cdr3_nt: TGTGCCAGCAGTTACTTACAGGGGTCAACTGGAAACACCATATATTTT; v_call: TRBV6-5; d_call: TRBD1; j_call: TRBJ1-3; clone_size: NA
cdr3_aa: CASSYWTGDNSPLHF; cdr3_nt: TGCGCCAGCAGCTATTGGACAGGGGATAATTCACCCCTCCACTTT; v_call: TRBV5-1; d_call: TRBD1; j_call: TRBJ1-6; clone_size: NA
cdr3_aa: CASSQTREETQYF; cdr3_nt: TGTGCCAGCAGCCAAACCCGGGAAGAGACCCAGTACTTC; v_call: TRBV11-2; d_call: NA; j_call: TRBJ2-5; clone_size: NA
cdr3_aa: CASSMGGWGAHYGYTF; cdr3_nt: TGTGCCAGTAGCATGGGCGGCTGGGGGGCTCACTATGGCTACACCTTC; v_call: TRBV19; d_call: NA; j_call: TRBJ1-2; clone_size: few
cdr3_aa: CASSLIGQGDTAFF; cdr3_nt: TGTGCCAGCAGCTTAATTGGACAGGGGGACACGGCTTTCTTT; v_call: TRBV7-6; d_call: TRBD1; j_call: TRBJ1-1; clone_size: NA
cdr3_aa: CASSSRETQYF; cdr3_nt: TGTGCCAGCAGCTCACGAGAGACCCAGTACTTC; v_call: TRBV6-5; d_call: NA; j_call: TRBJ2-5; clone_size: NA
cdr3_aa: CASSVGHTDTQYF; cdr3_nt: TGTGCCAGCAGTGTAGGCCACACAGATACGCAGTATTTT; v_call: TRBV6-1; d_call: NA; j_call: TRBJ2-3; clone_size: NA
cdr3_aa: CASSPGEANTGELFF; cdr3_nt: TGTGCCAGCAGCCCCGGGGAGGCGAACACCGGGGAGCTGTTTTTT; v_call: TRBV11-3; d_call: NA; j_call: TRBJ2-2; clone_size: NA
cdr3_aa: CASSHGTGNGYTF; cdr3_nt: TGTGCCAGCAGCCACGGGACAGGGAATGGCTACACCTTC; v_call: TRBV4-2; d_call: TRBD1; j_call: TRBJ1-2; clone_size: few
cdr3_aa: CASRDTAYTDTQYF; cdr3_nt: TGTGCCAGCCGGGACACTGCATACACAGATACGCAGTATTTT; v_call: TRBV7-2; d_call: NA; j_call: TRBJ2-3; clone_size: NA
cdr3_aa: CASSAGGTDTQYF; cdr3_nt: TGTGCCAGCAGTGCCGGGGGCACAGATACGCAGTATTTT; v_call: TRBV2; d_call: NA; j_call: TRBJ2-3; clone_size: NA
cdr3_aa: CASSFQGNYNSPLHF; cdr3_nt: TGCGCCAGCAGCTTTCAGGGGAATTATAATTCACCCCTCCACTTT; v_call: TRBV5-1; d_call: NA; j_call: TRBJ1-6; clone_size: NA
cdr3_aa: CASSDTGGYGYTF; cdr3_nt: TGTGCCAGCAGCGACACAGGGGGCTATGGCTACACCTTC; v_call: TRBV6-5; d_call: TRBD1; j_call: TRBJ1-2; clone_size: few
cdr3_aa: CASSEASAPRGELFF; cdr3_nt: TGTGCCAGCAGTGAGGCCTCCGCGCCCCGGGGGGAGCTGTTTTTT; v_call: TRBV6-1; d_call: NA; j_call: TRBJ2-2; clone_size: few
cdr3_aa: CASSPDLSSGNTIYF; cdr3_nt: TGTGCCAGCAGCCCGGACTTGAGCTCTGGAAACACCATATATTTT; v_call: TRBV11-2; d_call: NA; j_call: TRBJ1-3; clone_size: NA
cdr3_aa: CASSSRISGNTIYF; cdr3_nt: TGTGCCAGCAGCTCCAGAATCTCTGGAAACACCATATATTTT; v_call: TRBV13; d_call: NA; j_call: TRBJ1-3; clone_size: NA
cdr3_aa: CASSPTPNTEAFF; cdr3_nt: TGTGCCAGCAGCCCGACCCCGAACACTGAAGCTTTCTTT; v_call: TRBV11-2; d_call: NA; j_call: TRBJ1-1; clone_size: NA
cdr3_aa: CASSLPTESYGYTF; cdr3_nt: TGTGCCAGCTCATTACCGACAGAATCCTATGGCTACACCTTC; v_call: TRBV18; d_call: NA; j_call: TRBJ1-2; clone_size: NA
cdr3_aa: CATHRGSHGSYNSPLHF; cdr3_nt: TGTGCCACCCACCGTGGCAGCCATGGCTCCTATAATTCACCCCTCCACTTT; v_call: TRBV7-2; d_call: NA; j_call: TRBJ1-6; clone_size: NA
cdr3_aa: CASSLGTGVPNEQFF; cdr3_nt: TGTGCCAGCAGCTTAGGGACAGGGGTTCCGAATGAGCAGTTCTTC; v_call: TRBV5-6; d_call: TRBD1; j_call: TRBJ2-1; clone_size: NA
cdr3_aa: CASRDRNTGELFF; cdr3_nt: TGCGCCAGCAGGGACAGAAACACCGGGGAGCTGTTTTTT; v_call: TRBV10-2; d_call: NA; j_call: TRBJ2-2; clone_size: NA
cdr3_aa: CASSPAVFTGGSPGTDTQYF; cdr3_nt: TGCGCCAGCAGCCCCGCGGTGTTTACGGGGGGTAGTCCGGGCACAGATACGCAGTATTTT; v_call: TRBV4-3; d_call: TRBD2; j_call: TRBJ2-3; clone_size: once
cdr3_aa: CASSGRGGKLFF; cdr3_nt: TGTGCCAGTAGCGGGCGGGGGGGCAAACTGTTTTTT; v_call: TRBV19; d_call: NA; j_call: TRBJ1-4; clone_size: NA
cdr3_aa: CAGSSGMLTNEKLFF; cdr3_nt: TGTGCCGGTAGCAGTGGGATGCTTACTAATGAAAAACTGTTTTTT; v_call: TRBV2; d_call: NA; j_call: TRBJ1-4; clone_size: NA